The rows below give T cell receptor beta chains drawn from one sample of a study of blood T cell repertoires in COVID-19. Measured with immunoSEQ multiplex PCR; TCRdb has only the in-frame clones, and not every one. The repertoire includes 150,000 or so clones, 84% of them detected once, and roughly 14% sits in the top ten. The sequencing sample was made of peripheral blood. The source is a man between 18 and 29 years old with active or convalescent COVID-19. CDR3s include the opening cysteine and the closing phenylalanine or tryptophan. D genes are given only for firm matches. Where a row states a size, it is once, few, many or the class of an expanded clone; other rows omit it.

>TRBJ2-2|.|.|TRBV6-5
TGTGCCAGCCCGAACCGGGACACCACCGGGGAGCTGTTTTTT
CASPNRDTTGELFF
>TRBJ2-7|TRBD1|.|TRBV19
TGTGCCAGTAGAGGGACAGGGGGCGAACACGAGCAGTACTTC
CASRGTGGEHEQYF
>TRBJ1-2|TRBD1|.|TRBV6-6
TGTGCCAGCAGAGACAGGGGCCGGACCTATGGCTACACCTTC
CASRDRGRTYGYTF
>TRBJ2-2|TRBD2|.|TRBV5-1
TGCGCCAGCAGCTTGGCCGGCGGGGGGCGTATTTTGGCCGGGGAGCTGTTTTTT
CASSLAGGGRILAGELFF
>TRBJ2-1|.|.|TRBV9
TGTGCCAGCAGCGTAGCTCTAGCGTCAGATTTCACTGAGCAGTTCTTC
CASSVALASDFTEQFF
>TRBJ2-5|TRBD2|.|TRBV5-1
TGCGCCAGCAGCCCCGGGGGAGGGGAAGAGACCCAGTACTTC
CASSPGGGEETQYF
>TRBJ2-3|.|.|TRBV20-1
TGCAGTGCAGGAGGCACAGATACGCAGTATTTT
CSAGGTDTQYF
>TRBJ1-2|.|.|TRBV19
TGTGCCAGTAGTTTACAGGGCGGCGATGGCTACACCTTC
CASSLQGGDGYTF
>TRBJ1-1|.|.|TRBV5-4
TGTGCCAGCACCAAAATTGGGGGGGGATGGACCACTGAAGCTTTCTTT
CASTKIGGGWTTEAFF
>TRBJ2-5|.|.|TRBV7-3
TGTGCCAGCAGCTTAGTTCTAGCTGCGACCCAGTACTTC
CASSLVLAATQYF
>TRBJ1-2|TRBD1|.|TRBV7-9
TGTGCCAGCAGCCCTCGACAGGGGAAGGGGTTCAGTGCTAACTATGGCTACACCTTC
CASSPRQGKGFSANYGYTF
>TRBJ2-3|TRBD1|.|TRBV5-4
TGTGCCAGCAGCACGGACAGGGCAGATACGCAGTATTTT
CASSTDRADTQYF
>TRBJ2-1|.|.|TRBV15
TGTGCCACCAGCAGAGAGGGGAGTTTAAACAATGAGCAGTTCTTC
CATSREGSLNNEQFF
>TRBJ1-6|.|.|TRBV7-2
TGTGCCAGCAGCTTTAATAATTCACCCCTCCACTTT
CASSFNNSPLHF
>TRBJ1-2|.|.|TRBV6-5
TGTGCCAGCAGTTCGTCAGGGCCTCCCTATGGCTACACCTTC
CASSSSGPPYGYTF
>TRBJ2-3|.|.|TRBV5-1
TGCGCCAGCAGCTTGCAGGACAGCTACACAGATACGCAGTATTTT
CASSLQDSYTDTQYF
>TRBJ2-2|TRBD2|.|TRBV10-3
TGTGCCATCAGTGGAGCGGGGGCAAACACCGGGGAGCTGTTTTTT
CAISGAGANTGELFF
>TRBJ2-5|TRBD2|.|TRBV18
TGTGCCAGCTCACCACCCGGACACCCTAGCGGGGGGGAGACCCAGTACTTC
CASSPPGHPSGGETQYF
>TRBJ1-3|.|.|TRBV7-2
TGTGCCAGCAGCTTAAGGCCGGACAGAAGCTCTGGAAACACCATATATTTT
CASSLRPDRSSGNTIYF
>TRBJ1-3|TRBD1|few|TRBV19
TGTGCCAGTAGTTCCCGGACAGGTCCGGGAAACACCATATATTTT
CASSSRTGPGNTIYF
>TRBJ2-3|.|.|TRBV20-1
TGCAGTGCTAGTAATCGACTCCCGGGGGGCGCAGATACGCAGTATTTT
CSASNRLPGGADTQYF
>TRBJ1-2|TRBD1|many|TRBV19
TGTGCCAGTAGTATCGGGGGACAGAAGGTCTATGGCTACACCTTC
CASSIGGQKVYGYTF
>TRBJ2-7|TRBD1|.|TRBV7-9
TGTGCCAGCAGCGCTCAAAGGACAGGGGCCTTTTACGAGCAGTACTTC
CASSAQRTGAFYEQYF
>TRBJ2-5|.|.|TRBV7-9
TGTGCCAGCAGCTTAACCTCCCCCAGAGAGACCCAGTACTTC
CASSLTSPRETQYF
>TRBJ2-1|TRBD2|.|TRBV6-4
TGTGCCAGCAGTTTGCTAGCGGATCGCTCCTACAATGAGCAGTTCTTC
CASSLLADRSYNEQFF
>TRBJ2-2|.|.|TRBV9
TGTGCCAGCAGCGAGGCGGACTTAGCCCCCGGGGAGCTGTTTTTT
CASSEADLAPGELFF
>TRBJ2-7|TRBD2|.|TRBV7-2
TGTGCCAGCAGCCGTTCCTGGACTAGCGGGTACGAGCAGTACTTC
CASSRSWTSGYEQYF
>TRBJ2-6|.|.|TRBV6-5
TGTGCCAGCAGAGCTTTTGGCTCTGGGGCCAACGTCCTGACTTTC
CASRAFGSGANVLTF
>TRBJ1-2|.|.|TRBV10-3
TGTGCCATCAGTGGGTCTGAGGGTGGCTACACCTTC
CAISGSEGGYTF
>TRBJ1-4|TRBD1|.|TRBV4-1
TGCGCCAGCAGCCGAGAATTGGACAGGGGGATTTCTGAAAAACTGTTTTTT
CASSRELDRGISEKLFF
>TRBJ1-6|.|.|TRBV3-1/TRBV3-2
TGTGCCAGCAGCCAAAGGTTCGACAGGTCAAGGTCACCCCTCCACTTT
CASSQRFDRSRSPLHF
>TRBJ2-1|TRBD2|.|TRBV9
TGTGCCAGCAGCGGGACTAGGGGCAATGAGCAGTTCTTC
CASSGTRGNEQFF
>TRBJ2-3|.|.|TRBV5-5
TGTGCCAGCAGCTTAGAGCCTAGAGCAGATACGCAGTATTTT
CASSLEPRADTQYF
>TRBJ2-1|.|.|TRBV6-6
TGTGCCAGCAGTTACTCTAGCGCCTACTACAATGAGCAGTTCTTC
CASSYSSAYYNEQFF
>TRBJ1-5|TRBD1|few|TRBV7-6
TGTGCCAGCAGCTTAGATGCGACAGGGTGGGACAATCAGCCCCAGCATTTT
CASSLDATGWDNQPQHF
>TRBJ1-1|.|.|TRBV7-2
TGTGCCAGCAGCCAGGCGTACACTGAAGCTTTCTTT
CASSQAYTEAFF
>TRBJ1-1|.|.|TRBV2
TGTGCCAGCAGAGTCCTTCAGGGCTCCGGCGCTGAAGCTTTCTTT
CASRVLQGSGAEAFF
>TRBJ1-4|.|.|TRBV5-5
TGTGCCAGCAGCTGGGGCCGGAAACAGGAAAAACTGTTTTTT
CASSWGRKQEKLFF
>TRBJ2-5|.|.|TRBV19
TGTGCCAGTAGTCCCCTTCAGGGCAGAGAGACCCAGTACTTC
CASSPLQGRETQYF
>TRBJ2-3|.|.|TRBV7-9
TGTGCCAGCAGCTTAGGGGAGACAGATACGCAGTATTTT
CASSLGETDTQYF
>TRBJ1-6|TRBD1|.|TRBV18
TGTGCCAGCTCATCCGGGACAGCCTTAAGTTTCAATTCACCCCTCCACTTT
CASSSGTALSFNSPLHF
>TRBJ2-1|TRBD1|few|TRBV19
TGTGCCAGTAGTATAGAGGGCGGGACAGGGTACCACAATGAGCAGTTCTTC
CASSIEGGTGYHNEQFF
>TRBJ1-2|TRBD1|few|TRBV14
TGTGCCAGCAGCCAAGATATAGGGGGCTTATATGGCTACACCTTC
CASSQDIGGLYGYTF
>TRBJ1-1|TRBD1|.|TRBV18
TGTGCCAGCTCACTCACGACGACAGGGATGAACACTGAAGCTTTCTTT
CASSLTTTGMNTEAFF
>TRBJ2-7|.|.|TRBV6-5
TGTGCCAGCTTGGCAGGGCAAGATTACGAGCAGTACTTC
CASLAGQDYEQYF
>TRBJ2-3|TRBD1|.|TRBV5-4
TGTGCCAGCAGCTTGGGTGCAGGGGGTGGGGTAGATACGCAGTATTTT
CASSLGAGGGVDTQYF
>TRBJ2-7|.|.|TRBV19
TGTGCCAGTAGAAGGCGACAGACCTCCTACGAGCAGTACTTC
CASRRRQTSYEQYF
>TRBJ2-7|TRBD2|.|TRBV6-5
TGTGCCAGCAGCCCAGGGACTAGCGGGGTCTACGAGCAGTACTTC
CASSPGTSGVYEQYF
>TRBJ2-1|TRBD2|.|TRBV4-2
TGTGCCAGCAGCCAAGTGGATAGCGGGGGGGCTATCGCCTACAATGAGCAGTTCTTC
CASSQVDSGGAIAYNEQFF
>TRBJ2-5|TRBD1|.|TRBV30
TGTGCCTGGGACAGGGTGATTCCAGAGACCCAGTACTTC
CAWDRVIPETQYF
>TRBJ2-1|.|.|TRBV6-5
TGTGCCAGCAGTAGGACTTACACTCGTTACAATGAGCAGTTCTTC
CASSRTYTRYNEQFF
>TRBJ2-7|.|.|TRBV4-1
TGCGCCAGCAGCCAACAGGGTTGGCACGAGCAGTACTTC
CASSQQGWHEQYF
>TRBJ2-6|.|.|TRBV7-9
TGTGCCAGCAGCTCCCTCCAGGGCTCTGGGGCCAACGTCCTGACTTTC
CASSSLQGSGANVLTF
>TRBJ1-1|TRBD1|.|TRBV29-1
TGCAGCGTTGATGGACAGGGAAGGACTGAAGCTTTCTTT
CSVDGQGRTEAFF
>TRBJ2-1|.|.|TRBV3-1/TRBV3-2
TGTGCCAGCAGCCAAGGACAGGGACTCGGCAATGAGCAGTTCTTC
CASSQGQGLGNEQFF
>TRBJ2-5|TRBD2|.|TRBV18
TGTGCCAGCTCACAACTAGCGGCCTTTAACCAAGAGACCCAGTACTTC
CASSQLAAFNQETQYF
>TRBJ1-1|.|.|TRBV11-2
TGTGCCAGCAGCCGTGGGGGGGGACCGAACACTGAAGCTTTCTTT
CASSRGGGPNTEAFF